Listed here is a single T cell receptor beta chain. This clonotype was seen only a few times. No cognate antigen has been identified for it. Nothing much larger sits one base from this clone, and base qualities are not available. The TCR beta CDR3 regions were amplified from RNA transcripts. The first round of RT-PCR for the TCR CDR3 was performed with the HTBI primer set and the Qiagen OneStep RT-PCR kit. A second multiplex PCR round built the libraries, followed by size selection and purification. Paired-end sequencing of the libraries was performed with 100 bp reads on an Illumina HiSeq2000. In the source study's methods: SOAPnuke was used to process the raw data, removing reads that contained adapters or uncalled bases, had a mean Phred below 15, or lacked an exact match to the constant primer or identifier. COPE v1.2.5 was used to merge high-quality paired reads, and clonotypes were defined as unique nucleotide sequences. Clonotypes were aligned to IMGT TRBV, TRBD and TRBJ reference segments using MiTCR v1.1. Analysis was restricted to V-J combinations with a frequency above 0.0001, which covered over 98% of repertoires. The TCS score was defined as the ratio of F50 (clonal expansion) to E x V (chaos), calculated using BLOSUM62-based TCRdist between CDR3 peptides within each V-J. Welch's t-statistics and random forest reduced just over 500 V-J features to some 14, which were used in a naive Bayes classifier (R e1071). The similarity between thyroid and blood repertoires was quantified using the Morisita-Horn index. TCRdb ran its own pipeline on the public reads, namely fastp trimming at Q25 and MiXCR clone calling, and kept in-frame beta chains. Merged by CDR3 protein, the rows form single entries marked with the most common genes and DNA. These V and J calls are TCRdb output, not the study's own analysis. Across this sample there are just under 750,000 distinct CDR3 sequences, with roughly a third seen only once. Clones ranked in the top ten supply more than 25% of the sample.

The data stem from a study of T cells in Graves' hyperthyroidism and ophthalmopathy (dated by TCRdb to between 2018 and 2020). About the investigation overall: Peripheral blood samples were taken at initial diagnosis, before any treatment was given. TCR V-J signatures able to tell the groups apart were searched for in a discovery cohort of 90 to 100 patients, of whom 43 had Graves' ophthalmopathy and 57 had stable Graves' hyperthyroidism. An independent validation cohort of some 18 hyperthyroidism patients and approximately 15 patients who later progressed to ophthalmopathy tested prospective prediction of ophthalmopathy. The 75 to 100 discovery patients were divided at random into training and test sets in a 7:3 ratio. Thyroid tissue and blood T-cell repertoires from six Graves' hyperthyroidism patients were also compared in the study. After blood sampling, hyperthyroidism patients were treated with methimazole at a starting dose of 30 mg daily, and ophthalmopathy patients were treated with high-dose intravenous methylprednisolone. TCR Vbeta CDR3 sequencing of fewer than 150 peripheral blood samples (around 45 ophthalmopathy, approximately 80 hyperthyroidism and some 17 progressor patients) is reported in the paper.

Stable Graves' hyperthyroidism was defined as the absence of progression to ophthalmopathy over 18 months of follow-up. The hyperthyroidism patients were between 18 and 65 years old and newly diagnosed, with a disease duration of less than 2 months. Exclusion was applied to patients with uncontrolled infections, other autoimmune diseases, pregnancy or lactation. Clinical symptoms, serum thyroxine and TRAb, thyroid ultrasound, and orbital computed tomography formed the basis for the diagnoses. Ficoll-Paque density gradient centrifugation was used to isolate PBMCs from 10 ml of fresh peripheral blood. Total RNA was extracted with Trizol reagent, and quality was checked on an Agilent 2100 Bioanalyzer. Overall study outcomes, separate from this receptor: Most expanded thyroid clonotypes (frequency above 0.001) were also found in blood, which suggests that blood repertoires may mirror thyroid immune responses. A model built on a 13 V-J signature distinguished ophthalmopathy from stable hyperthyroidism, reaching roughly 88% sensitivity and 81% to 83% specificity in cross-validation and 80%/75% in testing. Sample size was not statistically predetermined, and blinding of investigators to group allocation was not performed. In validation, progression to ophthalmopathy was predicted by the model with 70.59% sensitivity and under 85% specificity, a median of approximately 6.5 months before onset.

The TCR sequence derives from a woman aged 40-49 years with Graves' hyperthyroidism. The sample comprised blood.

The nucleotides read TGTGCCATCAGTGCCGACGGGCTGGGATCACCCCTCCACTTT. Its translation reads: CAISADGLGSPLHF. The rearrangement combines TRBV10-3 with TRBJ1-6; no confident D gene assignment can be made. From the germline V gene, CDR1 is ENHRY and CDR2 is SYGVKD. Cut back by 4 bases and 10 bases, the V and J ends lie 14 bases apart. From the cysteine through the phenylalanine, the CDR3 covers 14 amino acids. Just the 42-base CDR3 DNA is kept, in frame starting at base 1.